A single sample is the source of the 21 T cell receptor beta chains below, sequenced in a study of early T cells in non-severe SARS-CoV-2 infection. TCRdb analysed the 5' RACE reads with MiXCR anew, one entry per CDR3 protein. The profile covers tens of thousands of distinct CDR3 sequences, with about 5.7% appearing a single time and around 5.4% taken by the ten largest. The sample comprised whole blood. These receptors originate from an adult who was a healthcare worker with PCR-confirmed SARS-CoV-2 infection or an uninfected control (not recorded which).

This clonotype occurred many times. V gene TRBV5-1 combines with J gene TRBJ2-7, with a possible D match to TRBD1 (5 bases). In germline, CDR1 is SGHRS, CDR2 YFSETQ. CDR3 length: 14 amino acids. Between the trimmed V and J ends, which lost 4 bases and 2 bases, there was a span of 13 bases. In DNA form, the CDR3 reads TGCGCCAGCAGCCAGGACATCTATCCCTACGAGCAGTACTTC. Amino acid sequence: CASSQDIYPYEQYF.

This clonotype was observed a few times. The chain joins TRBV29-1 to TRBJ2-7; no clear D gene. Germline V gene lookup returns CDR1 SQVTM and CDR2 ANQGSEA. The CDR3 consists of 14 residues. V was trimmed by 4 bases and J by 0 bases, leaving 13 bases between them. The CDR3 nucleotides read TGCAGCGTTGCGGTCCGGGTCTCCTCCTACGAGCAGTACTTC. Encoded protein: CSVAVRVSSYEQYF.

In this sample, this clonotype turned up many times. The chain combines TRBV10-2 with TRBJ2-1; 15 bases are shared with TRBD2. CDR3 length equals 17 residues. Per the germline V gene, CDR1 is WSHSY and CDR2 is SAAADI. V was pared by 9 bases and J by 0 bases, with 6 bases of the junction left unmatched. CDR3 loop: CASTGTSGGLSYNEQFF. The CDR3 region has the DNA TGCGCCAGTACCGGGACTAGCGGGGGGCTCTCCTACAATGAGCAGTTCTTC.

This clonotype was observed a handful of times. The chain links TRBV30 to TRBJ2-1, with TRBD2 matching over 9 bases. The germline gives CDR1 GTSNPN, CDR2 SVGIG (reference sequence). Trimming at V came to 3 bases and at J to 0 bases, leaving 9 bases not matched to a gene. The CDR3 runs to 17 residues. In DNA form, the CDR3 reads TGTGCCTGGAGGGTTTTTAGCGGGGGCCCCTCCTACAATGAGCAGTTCTTC. This gives the protein CAWRVFSGGPSYNEQFF.

This clonotype came up many times. This chain uses TRBV6-6 with TRBJ1-3, with 7 bases lining up with TRBD1. Germline-derived CDR1 and CDR2 are MNHNY and SVGAGI (reference sequence). V lost 4 bases and J lost 4; bases outside the gene matches: 7. The CDR3 is 15 amino acids. This CDR3 reads CASSWSTGVGNTIYF. The CDR3 region has the DNA TGTGCCAGCAGTTGGTCAACAGGGGTCGGAAACACCATATATTTT.

The chain links TRBV7-9 to TRBJ2-5; D gene ambiguous. The CDR3 contains 14 residues. The V and J ends lost 5 bases and 5 bases respectively, with 15 bases between them. CDR1 is SEHNR, CDR2 FQNEAQ, per germline (reference sequence). CDR3 sequence (DNA): TGTGCCAGCAGCCCAGTTGTCCAGTGGGAGACCCAGTACTTC. Its protein is CASSPVVQWETQYF. Full variable domain (missing parts from reference TRBV7-9 and TRBJ2-5): DTGVSQNPRHKITKRGQNVTFRCDPISEHNRLYWYRQTLGQGPEFLTYFQNEAQLEKSRLLSDRFSAERPKGSFSTLEIQRTEQGDSAMYLCASSPVVQWETQYFGPGTRLLVL.

This clonotype was picked up many times. The CDR3 region is CASSLLSGTKAYTQYF. CDR3 nucleotides: TGTGCCAGCAGTTTATTATCAGGGACGAAGGCGTATACGCAGTATTTT. This chain connects TRBV28 to TRBJ2-3, with D perhaps TRBD1 or TRBD2 (5 bases each). Trimming removed 1 base at V and 7 bases at J, with 18 bases between. The CDR3 sequence is 16 residues long. The V gene's germline CDR1 is MDHEN and CDR2 SYDVKM.

At least ten counts were recorded for this clonotype. This rearrangement joins TRBV27 to TRBJ2-5, with unresolved D. V gave up 3 bases and J gave up 2 bases, with 16 bases separating them. The CDR3 spans 16 residues. The germline V gene has CDR1 MNHEY and CDR2 SMNVEV (reference sequence). As DNA, the CDR3 is TGTGCCAGCAGTTTCAACCCACTCATGACACAAGAGACCCAGTACTTC. Protein product: CASSFNPLMTQETQYF.

This clonotype was recorded at least ten times. The chain is built from TRBV27 and TRBJ2-3, with a weak D call TRBD1 (6 bases). Looked up from germline, CDR1 is MNHEY and CDR2 is SMNVEV (reference sequence). This CDR3 is built from 15 residues. The V end lost 3 bases, the J end lost 1 base, and 11 bases lay between the germline ends. The CDR3 coding sequence is TGTGCCAGCAGTTTCCAGGGGTTGGGCACAGATACGCAGTATTTT. As protein: CASSFQGLGTDTQYF.

Notes on this clonotype: This may come from a read error, since a much larger clone is one base off. V usage is TRBV20-1 and J usage is TRBJ1-2; the D gene is possibly TRBD1 (6 bases). Germline CDR1 and CDR2: DFQATT and SNEGSKA (reference sequence). CDR3 size: 13 residues. The CDR3, as DNA: TGCAGTGCTAGACAGGGGCCCGTCTATGACTACACCTTC. Translation: CSARQGPVYDYTF.

This clonotype was seen repeatedly, ten times or more. V gene TRBV28 combines with J gene TRBJ2-7; no firm D call. The CDR3 contains 14 residues. V shed 5 bases and J shed 0 bases, with 11 bases lying between them. Per the germline V gene, CDR1 is MDHEN and CDR2 is SYDVKM. The CDR3 bases are TGTGCCAGCAGTCGGGCTACAGACTCCTACGAGCAGTACTTC. As protein: CASSRATDSYEQYF. The entire variable domain, with the rest obtained from reference TRBV28 and TRBJ2-7, is as follows: DVKVTQSSRYLVKRTGEKVFLECVQDMDHENMFWYRQDPGLGLRLIYFSYDVKMKEKGDIPEGYSVSREKKERFSLILESASTNQTSMYLCASSRATDSYEQYFGPGTRLTVT.

Many counts were recorded for this clonotype. The chain uses TRBV5-5 and TRBJ2-7; no firm D call. CDR3 length equals 16 residues. CDR1 is SGHKS, CDR2 YYEKEE, per germline (reference sequence). Between the trimmed V and J ends, which lost 6 bases and 0 bases, there was a span of 19 bases. The CDR3 is CASILKDPASSYEQYF. DNA of the CDR3: TGTGCCAGCATCCTCAAAGATCCGGCGAGCTCCTACGAGCAGTACTTC.

This clonotype was recorded at least ten times. The rearrangement uses TRBV28 and TRBJ1-1; D is possibly TRBD1 (6 bases). Germline V gives CDR1 MDHEN, CDR2 SYDVKM. V was cut by 6 bases and J by 0 bases, with 14 bases left in between. The length of the CDR3 is 15 residues. The CDR3 nucleotides read TGTGCCAGCAGCCACAGCAGGGGAATGAACACTGAAGCTTTCTTT. Encoded protein: CASSHSRGMNTEAFF. Supplemented by reference TRBV28 and TRBJ1-1, the full variable domain reads DVKVTQSSRYLVKRTGEKVFLECVQDMDHENMFWYRQDPGLGLRLIYFSYDVKMKEKGDIPEGYSVSREKKERFSLILESASTNQTSMYLCASSHSRGMNTEAFFGQGTRLTVV.

This clonotype was seen a few times. The CDR3 DNA follows: TGCGCCAGCAGCCGGTCCGGCGGGACATCAGGTTCCTACGAGCAGTACTTC. It yields the protein CASSRSGGTSGSYEQYF. This sequence joins TRBV5-1 and TRBJ2-7; tentatively, D is TRBD1 or TRBD2 (6 bases each). The germline V gene encodes CDR1 SGHRS and CDR2 YFSETQ. Trimming stripped 4 bases from V and 1 base from J, with 21 bases between. The CDR3 spans 17 residues. Combining the CDR3 with reference TRBV5-1 and TRBJ2-7 gives the whole variable domain KAGVTQTPRYLIKTRGQQVTLSCSPISGHRSVSWYQQTPGQGLQFLFEYFSETQRNKGNFPGRFSGRQFSNSRSEMNVSTLELGDSALYLCASSRSGGTSGSYEQYFGPGTRLTVT.

This clonotype was recorded many times. The chain joins TRBV11-3 to TRBJ2-3; 8 nucleotides match TRBD2. This CDR3 spans 16 amino acids. The trim removed 1 base at V and 7 bases at J, leaving 10 bases unmatched. Germline V gene lookup returns CDR1 SGHNT and CDR2 YENEEA. The CDR3 region is CASSLASGGAGNTQYF. Written as DNA, the CDR3 is TGTGCCAGCAGCTTAGCGAGCGGGGGAGCCGGTAATACGCAGTATTTT.

This clonotype occurred many times. This sequence joins TRBV6-1 and TRBJ1-3, with 8 bases fitting TRBD1. V shed 6 bases and J 8 bases; nucleotides not matched to a gene: 9. Per the germline V gene, CDR1 is MNHNS and CDR2 is SASEGT. The CDR3 covers 14 residues. The DNA for the CDR3 is TGTGCCAGCAGGCGGGACAGGTGGGGCGACACCATATATTTT. As protein: CASRRDRWGDTIYF.

V gene TRBV7-9 combines with J gene TRBJ1-2; unclear D gene. The germline V gene has CDR1 SEHNR and CDR2 FQNEAQ (reference sequence). There are 14 residues in the CDR3. Trimming left V 1 base short and J 2 bases short, with 8 bases between. The CDR3 region has the DNA TGTGCCAGCAGCTTAGTAGTACTGAACTATGGCTACACCTTC. Amino acid sequence: CASSLVVLNYGYTF.

This clonotype has at least ten counts. The chain carries TRBV5-1 and TRBJ1-2, with 7 bases matching TRBD1. The CDR3 loop spans 15 amino acids. V was pared by 0 bases and J by 4 bases, with 6 bases of the junction left unmatched. In germline, CDR1 is SGHRS, CDR2 YFSETQ. The CDR3 nucleotides read TGCGCCAGCAGCTTGGCTAGGACAGGTGTCTATGGCTACACCTTC. Protein sequence: CASSLARTGVYGYTF.

The chain carries TRBV18 and TRBJ2-5; D might be TRBD2 (5 bases). In germline, CDR1 is KGHSH, CDR2 LQKENI. CDR3 size: 13 residues. Trimming left V 4 bases short and J 4 bases short, with 10 bases between. The CDR3 bases are TGTGCCAGCTCACGAGGCGGAGGAGAGACCCAGTACTTC. Translating gives CASSRGGGETQYF.

The gene calls are TRBV25-1 and TRBJ2-1; D ambiguous. Deletions cut 5 bases from V and 10 bases from J, with 15 bases between. The germline V gene encodes CDR1 MGHDK and CDR2 SYGVNS. The CDR3 sequence is 13 residues long. The CDR3 sequence: CASSMLRLREQFF. The CDR3 DNA reads as TGTGCCAGCAGTATGTTGCGCCTTCGAGAGCAGTTCTTC.

This clonotype has ten or more counts. The V call is TRBV7-9, the J call TRBJ1-2; D gene ambiguous. The germline V gene has CDR1 SEHNR and CDR2 FQNEAQ (reference sequence). There are 15 residues in the CDR3. V shed 4 bases and J shed 2 bases, with 14 bases lying between them. The chain's CDR3 is CASSSQIRRNYGYTF. The DNA of the CDR3 is TGTGCCAGCAGCTCGCAAATACGACGGAACTATGGCTACACCTTC.